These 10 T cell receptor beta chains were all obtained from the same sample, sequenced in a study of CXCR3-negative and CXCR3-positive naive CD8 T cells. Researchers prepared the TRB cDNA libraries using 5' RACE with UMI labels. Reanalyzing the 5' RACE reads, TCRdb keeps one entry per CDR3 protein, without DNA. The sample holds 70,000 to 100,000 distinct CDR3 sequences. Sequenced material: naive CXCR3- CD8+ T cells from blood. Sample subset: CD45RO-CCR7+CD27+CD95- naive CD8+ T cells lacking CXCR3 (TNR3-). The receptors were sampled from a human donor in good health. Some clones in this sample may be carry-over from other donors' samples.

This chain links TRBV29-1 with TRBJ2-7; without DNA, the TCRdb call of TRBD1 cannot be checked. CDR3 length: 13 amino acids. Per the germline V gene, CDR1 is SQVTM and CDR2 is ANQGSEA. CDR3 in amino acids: CSVGTGDQYEQYF.

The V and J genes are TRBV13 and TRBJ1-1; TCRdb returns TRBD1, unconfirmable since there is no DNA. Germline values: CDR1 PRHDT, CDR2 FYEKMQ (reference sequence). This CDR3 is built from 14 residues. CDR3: CASSFDRGGSEAFF.

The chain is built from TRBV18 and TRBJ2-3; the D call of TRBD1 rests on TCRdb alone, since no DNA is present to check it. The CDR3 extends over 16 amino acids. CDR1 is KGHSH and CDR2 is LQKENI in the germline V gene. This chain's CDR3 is CASSPTDRAGTDTQYF. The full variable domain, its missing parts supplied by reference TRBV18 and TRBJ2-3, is NAGVMQNPRHLVRRRGQEARLRCSPMKGHSHVYWYRQLPEEGLKFMVYLQKENIIDESGMPKERFSAEFPKEGPSILRIQQVVRGDSAAYFCASSPTDRAGTDTQYFGPGTRLTVL.

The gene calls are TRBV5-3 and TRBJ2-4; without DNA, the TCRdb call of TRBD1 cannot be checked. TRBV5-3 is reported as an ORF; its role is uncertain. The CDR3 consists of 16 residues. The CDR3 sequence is CASSPGDPGSLWVQYF.

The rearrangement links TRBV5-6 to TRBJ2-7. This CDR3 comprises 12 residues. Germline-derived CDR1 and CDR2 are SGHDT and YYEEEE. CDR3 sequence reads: CASSSFSYEQYF. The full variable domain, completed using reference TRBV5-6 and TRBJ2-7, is DAGVTQSPTHLIKTRGQQVTLRCSPKSGHDTVSWYQQALGQGPQFIFQYYEEEERQRGNFPDRFSGHQFPNYSSELNVNALLLGDSALYLCASSSFSYEQYFGPGTRLTVT.

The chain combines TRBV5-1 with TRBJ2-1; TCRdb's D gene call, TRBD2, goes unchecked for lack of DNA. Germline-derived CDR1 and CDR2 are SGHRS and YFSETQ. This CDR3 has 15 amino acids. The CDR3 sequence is CASSYLAGAGNEQFF.

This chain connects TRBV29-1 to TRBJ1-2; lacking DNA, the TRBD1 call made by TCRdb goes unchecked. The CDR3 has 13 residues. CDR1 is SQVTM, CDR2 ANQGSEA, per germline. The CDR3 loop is CSGGGTGGRGYTF.

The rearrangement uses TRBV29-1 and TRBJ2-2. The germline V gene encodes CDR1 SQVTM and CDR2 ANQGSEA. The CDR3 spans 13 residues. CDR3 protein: CSVLREGTGELFF.

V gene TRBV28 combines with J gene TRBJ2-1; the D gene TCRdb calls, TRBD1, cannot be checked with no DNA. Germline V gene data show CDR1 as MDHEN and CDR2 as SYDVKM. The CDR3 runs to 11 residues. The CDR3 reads CASGLAPEQFF.

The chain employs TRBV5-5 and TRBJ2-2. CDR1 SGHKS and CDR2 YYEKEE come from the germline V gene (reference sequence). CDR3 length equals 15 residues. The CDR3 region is CASSEEGSNTGELFF.